The 22 T cell receptor beta chains listed next were all sequenced from one sample in a study of T cell responses to AZD1222 COVID-19 vaccine. Sequencing was performed with immunoSEQ multiplex PCR; in TCRdb, only in-frame clones are kept and a portion is missing. The sample has 190,000 or so clones, 80% to 95% seen once; the top ten hold about 3.5%. The input for sequencing was peripheral blood, taken 28 days after the second AZD1222 dose. The receptors derive from an adult who received the AZD1222 COVID-19 vaccine.

In the case of this clone: Within the sample, other DNA sequences also encode this same CDR3. The chain combines TRBV7-2 with TRBJ2-7, with D perhaps TRBD2 (7 bases). The CDR3 runs 15 residues. Trimming took 1 base from V and 4 from J, leaving 14 bases between them. Germline V CDR1 and CDR2: SGHTA, FQGNSA. CDR3 amino acids: CASSLGGGGGYEQYF. The CDR3 DNA follows: TGTGCCAGCAGCTTAGGGGGAGGGGGGGGTTACGAGCAGTACTTC.

The rearrangement joins TRBV24-1 to TRBJ2-3; D may be TRBD1 (5 bases). Germline V gene sequence: CDR1 KGHDR, CDR2 SFDVKD. CDR3 size: 13 residues. Between the trimmed V and J ends, which lost 1 base and 7 bases, there was a span of 8 bases. CDR3 loop: CATSDLGAHTQYF. The CDR3 coding sequence is TGTGCCACCAGTGATTTAGGGGCCCATACGCAGTATTTT.

The chain has TRBV28 and TRBJ1-5; 9 bases agree with TRBD1. CDR3 length equals 15 residues. The ends lost 5 bases at V and 2 bases at J; junction bases unmatched: 4. From germline, CDR1 is MDHEN and CDR2 SYDVKM. The CDR3 region has the DNA TGTGCCAGCAGTGGGGGACAGGGTCGCAATCAGCCCCAGCATTTT. Translated, it gives CASSGGQGRNQPQHF.

J is TRBJ2-7 and V is TRBV5-4, with D unclear. This CDR3 is built from 14 residues. The germline V and J ends were trimmed by 0 bases and 2 bases, with 9 bases remaining between them. Germline loops: CDR1 SGHNT, CDR2 YYREEE (reference sequence). In DNA, the CDR3 is TGTGCCAGCAGCTTGGAGGGCATCGCCTACGAGCAGTACTTC. Amino acids: CASSLEGIAYEQYF.

The sample holds one count of this clone. The chain combines TRBV29-1 with TRBJ2-3; possible D gene TRBD2, 7 bases. This CDR3 comprises 14 residues. From germline, CDR1 is SQVTM and CDR2 ANQGSEA. Trimming pared 6 bases from V and 4 bases from J, leaving 17 bases between. CDR3 coding DNA: TGCAGCGTCATTCGGGGGGCTTTAGCAGATACGCAGTATTTT. Translated: CSVIRGALADTQYF.

V is TRBV9 and J is TRBJ1-2; 9 bases map to TRBD1. CDR3 length equals 17 residues. The J segment lost 4 bases and the V segment lost 4 bases, leaving 14 bases of the junction unmatched. Germline values: CDR1 SGDLS, CDR2 YYNGEE. The CDR3 coding sequence is TGTGCCAGCAGCTCCCGTCAGGGGGACAGGGCTTTCTATGGCTACACCTTC. This gives the protein CASSSRQGDRAFYGYTF.

This CDR3 reads CASSLQLAGNNEQFF. The CDR3, as DNA: TGTGCCAGCAGCTTACAGCTAGCGGGAAACAATGAGCAGTTCTTC. The V and J genes are TRBV7-3 and TRBJ2-1, with 9 bases that match TRBD2. Trimming took 2 bases from V and 5 from J; bases not matched to a gene: 4. Germline-derived CDR1 and CDR2 are SGHTA and FQGTGA. CDR3 length equals 15 residues.

The chain employs TRBV5-5 and TRBJ2-1, with 11 bases matching TRBD2. This CDR3 region has 15 residues. Losses at the gene ends were 4 bases for V and 5 bases for J; bases not matched to a gene: 5. Germline CDR1 and CDR2: SGHKS and YYEKEE (reference sequence). The CDR3 DNA reads as TGTGCCAGCAGCCGACTAGCGGGGACCGACAATGAGCAGTTCTTC. Its translation: CASSRLAGTDNEQFF.

This chain links TRBV28 with TRBJ1-5, with D unresolved. The CDR3 runs to 14 residues. CDR1 is MDHEN and CDR2 is SYDVKM in the germline V gene. V was cut by 4 bases and J by 3 bases, with 10 bases left in between. The chain's CDR3 is CASSYPEINQPQHF. The CDR3 coding sequence is TGTGCCAGCAGTTATCCAGAAATCAATCAGCCCCAGCATTTT. The complete variable domain, with remaining parts taken from reference TRBV28 and TRBJ1-5, reads DVKVTQSSRYLVKRTGEKVFLECVQDMDHENMFWYRQDPGLGLRLIYFSYDVKMKEKGDIPEGYSVSREKKERFSLILESASTNQTSMYLCASSYPEINQPQHFGDGTRLSIL.

This chain joins TRBV6-5 and TRBJ1-6; D perhaps matches TRBD1 (6 bases). CDR3 length equals 16 residues. V was trimmed by 2 bases and J by 9 bases, leaving 17 bases between them. Germline V lookup: CDR1 MNHEY, CDR2 SVGAGI. Written as DNA, the CDR3 is TGTGCCAGCAGTTACGCCGGGCCCCCGGGGGCTTCACCCCTCCACTTT. Residues: CASSYAGPPGASPLHF.

The V call is TRBV5-5, the J call TRBJ1-1; D is unresolved. V lost 3 bases and J lost 1, with 13 bases in between. This CDR3 is 15 amino acids long. Per germline, CDR1 SGHKS and CDR2 YYEKEE (reference sequence). CDR3 DNA: TGTGCCAGCAGCTCTTCCTGGACGGCGAACACTGAAGCTTTCTTT. Protein product: CASSSSWTANTEAFF.

The V gene is TRBV2, the J gene TRBJ2-2; a possible D gene is TRBD2 (5 bases). Germline V gene data show CDR1 as SNHLY and CDR2 as FYNNEI. Trimming removed 10 bases from V and 4 bases from J, with 10 bases in between. This CDR3 spans 12 amino acids. The CDR3 coding sequence is TGTGCCACAGCCCGGGGCACCGGGGAGCTGTTTTTT. It is translated as CATARGTGELFF.

V usage is TRBV11-3 and J usage is TRBJ2-1, with a weak D call TRBD2 (6 bases). Deletions cut 0 bases from V and 4 bases from J, with 13 bases between. The CDR3 length is 16 residues. Germline V gene sequence: CDR1 SGHNT, CDR2 YENEEA. CDR3 sequence (DNA): TGTGCCAGCAGCTTAGAAGGCGGGGCGACATACAATGAGCAGTTCTTC. It is translated as CASSLEGGATYNEQFF.

In DNA, the CDR3 is TGTGCCAGCACCCTGGGGTCCCGAGTCTATGGCTACACCTTC. Translation: CASTLGSRVYGYTF. V usage is TRBV5-4 and J usage is TRBJ1-2; D not resolved. Germline CDR1 is SGHNT and CDR2 is YYREEE (reference sequence). This CDR3 has 14 residues. Trimming stripped 6 bases from V and 4 bases from J, with 16 bases between.

The chain joins TRBV7-2 to TRBJ1-1, with TRBD1 matching over 7 bases. The CDR3 extends over 15 amino acids. V lost 4 bases, J lost 2 bases, and 7 bases stayed unmatched. Germline CDR1 reads SGHTA; CDR2 reads FQGNSA. CDR3 in DNA: TGTGCCAGCAGCTATAGACAGGGTTCCAACACTGAAGCTTTCTTT. It codes for CASSYRQGSNTEAFF.

The CDR3 DNA sequence: TGTGCCAGCAACAACCGGGACGCAAGCTCTGGAAACACCATATATTTT. It encodes CASNNRDASSGNTIYF. The chain couples TRBV7-9 to TRBJ1-3, with D possibly TRBD1 on 5 matching bases. CDR1 is SEHNR, CDR2 FQNEAQ, per germline (reference sequence). Trimming took 7 bases from V and 0 from J, leaving 16 bases between them. This CDR3 has 16 amino acids.

This sequence joins TRBV7-2 and TRBJ2-7; D gene unclear. V lost 0 bases, J lost 4 bases, and 7 bases lay in between. The CDR3 contains 13 residues. From germline, CDR1 is SGHTA and CDR2 FQGNSA. In nucleotides, the CDR3 is TGTGCCAGCAGCTTAGCAGGGATGTACGAGCAGTACTTC. This codes for CASSLAGMYEQYF.

The chain links TRBV10-3 to TRBJ2-1, with a possible D match to TRBD2 (6 bases). CDR1 is ENHRY, CDR2 SYGVKD, per germline. V dropped 11 bases and J dropped 6 bases, with 20 bases sitting between them. The CDR3 contains 14 residues. CDR3 residues: CAVRTETSGNEQFF. CDR3 coding DNA: TGTGCCGTGCGAACCGAGACTAGTGGCAATGAGCAGTTCTTC.

V is TRBV12-3 or TRBV12-4 and J is TRBJ2-3, with D unresolved. V lost 4 bases to trimming and J lost 8 bases, with 7 bases between them. The CDR3 loop spans 11 amino acids. CDR3: CASSYRGTQYF. In DNA form, the CDR3 reads TGTGCCAGCAGTTACCGCGGTACGCAGTATTTT.

This chain uses TRBV9 with TRBJ1-1; possible D gene TRBD1, 5 bases. Germline loops: CDR1 SGDLS, CDR2 YYNGEE. The CDR3 runs to 14 residues. Trimming cost V 4 bases and J 0 bases, with 10 bases left between them. This chain's CDR3 is CASSPRVMNTEAFF. Written as DNA, the CDR3 is TGTGCCAGCAGCCCCAGGGTTATGAACACTGAAGCTTTCTTT. The variable domain in full, with the rest retrieved from reference TRBV9 and TRBJ1-1, is DSGVTQTPKHLITATGQRVTLRCSPRSGDLSVYWYQQSLDQGLQFLIQYYNGEERAKGNILERFSAQQFPDLHSELNLSSLELGDSALYFCASSPRVMNTEAFFGQGTRLTVV.

The gene calls are TRBV6-5 and TRBJ2-3, with 11 nucleotides matching TRBD1. CDR1 and CDR2 (germline): MNHEY, SVGAGI. The CDR3 loop spans 14 amino acids. V was pared by 4 bases and J by 4 bases, with 1 base of the junction left unmatched. CDR3 loop: CASSSDRGPDTQYF. The CDR3 nucleotides are TGTGCCAGCAGTTCGGACAGGGGGCCAGATACGCAGTATTTT.

The chain is built from TRBV27 and TRBJ1-6, with TRBD1 matching 10 bases. The J segment lost 9 bases and the V segment lost 4 bases, leaving 18 bases of the junction unmatched. Germline values: CDR1 MNHEY, CDR2 SMNVEV (reference sequence). The CDR3 totals 19 residues. In DNA form, the CDR3 reads TGTGCCAGCAGTTCATGGGGGTTGACAGGGGGCCCATCCGGTTCACCCCTCCACTTT. It codes for CASSSWGLTGGPSGSPLHF.